The TCR beta chain described here comes from a study of CXCR3-negative and CXCR3-positive naive CD8 T cells. Study-wide context: There were 110 million to 150 million TRB reads altogether, and each library had about 1.5 +/- 0.3 million of them. Study conclusions and caveats: The study found comparably high diversity in both naive subsets and much lower diversity in memory CD8+ cells.

Germline V gene lookup returns CDR1 DFQATT and CDR2 SNEGSKA (reference sequence). CDR3 length: 14 residues. Researchers prepared the TRB cDNA libraries using 5' RACE with UMI labels. TCRdb reprocessed the 5' RACE reads and stores each CDR3 protein as one record, lacking DNA. In all, the sample yields tens of thousands of distinct CDR3 sequences. Naive CD8+ T cells were CD45RO-CCR7+CD27+CD95-. Comments on this clonotype: Its antigen is still unknown.

The sequenced sample was naive CXCR3- CD8+ T cells from blood. Noted subset: CD45RO-CCR7+CD27+CD95- naive CD8+ T cells lacking CXCR3 (TNR3-). This TCR came from a human donor in good health. Some clones in this sample may be carry-over from other donors' samples. The chain carries TRBV20-1 and TRBJ2-7. CDR3 sequence: CSARGQRSSYEQYF.